The entry below describes one T cell receptor (beta chain). Its antigen is unknown. No per-base quality is available; no much larger clone lies one base away. The donors were included in the validation cohort of roughly 130 subjects, a group kept apart from the approximately 650-subject first cohort. The library was generated by the immunoSEQ multiplex PCR assay. Processing in the source paper ran as follows. A statistical classification framework was built for diagnosing cytomegalovirus status from the catalog of TCR beta chain sequences. What TCRdb holds here is the immuneACCESS table cut down to in-frame rearrangements. Part of the clones is not present; checked against another copy, under half of the missing clones reflect an unresolved V gene, and the others are unexplained. V, J and clone size are those of that table, while D and trimming were read from the DNA. This sample lists around 98,000 clones; around 88% were detected once. The top ten clones comprise roughly 3.7% of the sample.

This sample was included in a study of cytomegalovirus exposure and HLA in healthy donors (dated 2017 in TCRdb). Regarding the research as a whole: The 670 or so repertoires of the first cohort and the approximately 110 validation repertoires were produced on the same platform, according to a later analysis. The aim of the study was to test whether cataloging public T cell receptors could identify signatures of past pathogen exposure. Along with the roughly 670-subject first cohort, a separate validation cohort of approximately 110 different subjects was used. High-throughput TCR immunosequencing, statistical association of individual TCRs with disease status, and machine learning were combined to predict cytomegalovirus infection status. The research as a whole found: A few of the identified cytomegalovirus-associated TCR beta chains were confirmed in vitro to be specific for cytomegalovirus antigens. Subsequent analysis determined that TCRs grouped into clusters in the first cohort also showed a tendency toward co-occurrence across the 120 or so validation repertoires, and approximately 94% of cluster scores exceeded 0. The study listed 164 TCR beta chains as associated with cytomegalovirus. The authors suggested that the approach could potentially be extended to other disease states and immunological phenotypes. All 110 or so repertoires were used to score co-occurrence in the validation cohort in a later analysis, because that analysis had no HLA typing for the cohort. Across donors, most TCR sequences were observed very rarely, whereas some public TCRs were present in many individuals. The classifier was reported to diagnose cytomegalovirus status with high specificity and sensitivity in both the original cohort and the validation cohort.

Its CDR3 holds 13 amino acids, cysteine through phenylalanine. Just the 39-base CDR3 DNA is kept, in frame starting at base 1. The junction shows trimming of 6 bases on V and 5 bases on J, and the gene matches do not reach 6 bases of it. From a lookup of the germline V gene (reference sequence), CDR1 and CDR2 are LNHDA and SQIVND. The sample consisted of PBMCs. The sequence was collected from a woman under 40 in good health and CMV-seronegative. The sequence is built from TRBV19 and TRBJ1-1; 7 middle bases align to TRBD1. The bases are TGTGCCAGTAGGAGACAGGGTGAAACTGAAGCTTTCTTT. Translated, this gives CASRRQGETEAFF.